This T cell receptor beta chain came from a study of blood T cell repertoires in COVID-19. Study information: COVID-19 samples collected from the United States, Italy and Spain covered acute and convalescent phases. T cells, B-cell-depleted T cells, or PBMCs provided the cDNA or gDNA that served as material.

The CDR3 spans 12 residues. Per the germline V gene, CDR1 is SGHVS and CDR2 is FNYEAQ. V was cut by 3 bases and J by 12 bases, with 12 bases left in between. Authors' processing steps: How many nucleated cells were present was estimated from reference gene primer amplification. This table comes from immunoSEQ multiplex PCR, and its TCRdb copy is limited to in-frame clones, with some not included. V and J calls and clone size are as listed in that table; D and trimming were resolved from the DNA. The repertoire holds about 150,000 clones, around 80% seen once, with roughly 2.9% in the top ten. This TCR derives from a woman aged 60-70 years with acute or convalescent COVID-19. The sequencing sample was made of peripheral blood. The chain couples TRBV7-6 to TRBJ2-1; tentative D call: TRBD1 (5 bases). The CDR3 here is CASSFDSKTQFF. For the CDR3, the DNA is TGTGCCAGCAGCTTCGACAGCAAAACGCAGTTCTTC.